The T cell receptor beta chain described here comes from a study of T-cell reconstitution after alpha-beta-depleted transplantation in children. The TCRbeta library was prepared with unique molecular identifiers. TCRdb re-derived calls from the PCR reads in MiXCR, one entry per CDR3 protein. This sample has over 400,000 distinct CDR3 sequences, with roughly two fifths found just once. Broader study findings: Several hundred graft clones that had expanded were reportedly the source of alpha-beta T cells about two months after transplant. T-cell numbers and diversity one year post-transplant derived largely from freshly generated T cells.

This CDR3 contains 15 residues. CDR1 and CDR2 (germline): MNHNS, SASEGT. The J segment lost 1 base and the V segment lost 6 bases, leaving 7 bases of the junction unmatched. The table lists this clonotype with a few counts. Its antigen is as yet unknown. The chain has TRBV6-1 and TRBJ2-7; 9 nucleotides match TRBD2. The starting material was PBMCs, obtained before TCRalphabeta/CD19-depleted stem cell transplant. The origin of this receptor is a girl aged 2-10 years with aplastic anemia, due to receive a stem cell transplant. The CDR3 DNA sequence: TGTGCCAGCAGCTCCGAGCGGGAGGCTTCCTACGAGCAGTACTTC. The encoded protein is CASSSEREASYEQYF.